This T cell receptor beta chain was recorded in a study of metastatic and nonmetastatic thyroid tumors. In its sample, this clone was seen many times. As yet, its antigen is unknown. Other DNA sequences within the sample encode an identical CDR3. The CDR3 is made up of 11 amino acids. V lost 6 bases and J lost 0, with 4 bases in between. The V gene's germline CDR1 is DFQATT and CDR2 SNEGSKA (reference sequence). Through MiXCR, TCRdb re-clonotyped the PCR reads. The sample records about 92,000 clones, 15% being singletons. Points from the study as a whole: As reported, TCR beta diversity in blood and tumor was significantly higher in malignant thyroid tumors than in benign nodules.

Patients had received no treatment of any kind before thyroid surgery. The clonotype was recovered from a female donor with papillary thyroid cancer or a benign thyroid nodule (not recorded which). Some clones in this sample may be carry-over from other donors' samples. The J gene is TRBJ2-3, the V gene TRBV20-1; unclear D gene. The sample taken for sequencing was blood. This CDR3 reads CSATSTDTQYF. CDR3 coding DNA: TGCAGTGCGACCAGCACAGATACGCAGTATTTT.